Listed below are T cell receptor beta chains from one sample, sequenced in a study of identical twins. TCRdb reprocessed the 5' RACE reads with MiXCR, giving one entry per CDR3 protein. The table lists 520,000 or so distinct CDR3 sequences, 22% of them singletons. These data were also reused for a study on T cells expressing NK-cell markers.

Sequencing used CD4+ T cells sorted from blood. The receptors here all came from a woman under 30 in good health. Both conserved end residues are part of each CDR3. Expanded clones get a size class; other rows say once, few or many, or leave the size out.

V gene,clone size,J gene,CDR3 protein
TRBV5-1,few,TRBJ2-6,CASSFPSAPGEVSGANVLTF
TRBV5-1,-,TRBJ2-2,CASSFSGSANTGELFF
TRBV19,-,TRBJ2-7,CASSSTGIQYYEQYF
TRBV9,-,TRBJ2-2,CASSDRDRQTGELFF
TRBV10-1,-,TRBJ2-1,CASSEAQRGGGEQFF
TRBV12-3/TRBV12-4,-,TRBJ1-2,CASSPPGSYGYTF
TRBV4-2,-,TRBJ2-3,CASSQGLAGGRSTDTQYF
TRBV20-1,few,TRBJ2-1,CSARDSMVAGNNEQFF
TRBV20-1,few,TRBJ2-7,CSVRGRRSSYEQYF
TRBV6-1,few,TRBJ2-2,CASCRGLPSGSNTGELFF
TRBV20-1,-,TRBJ2-1,CSATVGGYNEQFF
TRBV20-1,few,TRBJ1-1,CSAFSNTEAFF